This record concerns one T cell receptor (beta chain) sequence. Participants, about 18 to 90 years old, spanned 24 US areas. The data originate from a study of blood T cell repertoires in COVID-19. Measured with immunoSEQ multiplex PCR; TCRdb has only the in-frame clones, and not every one. The table lists about 440,000 clones, around nine tenths of them singletons, with roughly 1.8% in the top ten. The CDR3 covers 12 residues. V trimming: 6 bases; J trimming: 5 bases; junction bases outside the gene matches: 1. Germline CDR1 and CDR2: LNHDA and SQIVND (reference sequence). The sequenced sample consisted of PBMCs or T cells enriched from blood (not recorded which). This TCR derives from a woman younger than 30 with acute COVID-19. This chain joins TRBV19 and TRBJ1-5; 7 bases are a match to TRBD1. The CDR3 is CASRQGHQPQHF. CDR3 DNA: TGTGCCAGTAGACAGGGGCATCAGCCCCAGCATTTT.